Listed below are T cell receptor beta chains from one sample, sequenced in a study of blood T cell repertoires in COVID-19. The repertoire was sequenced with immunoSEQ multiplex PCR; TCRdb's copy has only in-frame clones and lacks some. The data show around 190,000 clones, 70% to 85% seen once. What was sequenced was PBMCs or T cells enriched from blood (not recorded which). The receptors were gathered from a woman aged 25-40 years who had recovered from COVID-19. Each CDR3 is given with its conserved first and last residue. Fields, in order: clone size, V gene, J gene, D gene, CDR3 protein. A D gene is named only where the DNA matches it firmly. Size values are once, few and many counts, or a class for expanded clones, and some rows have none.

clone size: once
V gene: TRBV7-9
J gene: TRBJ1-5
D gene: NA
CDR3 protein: CASRKEGGNQPQHF

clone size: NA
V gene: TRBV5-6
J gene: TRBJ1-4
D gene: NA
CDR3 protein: CASSPRQVANEKLFF

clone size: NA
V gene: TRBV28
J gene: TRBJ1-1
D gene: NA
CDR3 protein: CASTTGGSPNTEAFF

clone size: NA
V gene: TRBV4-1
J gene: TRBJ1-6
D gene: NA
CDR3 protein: CASSQDRVRSPLHF

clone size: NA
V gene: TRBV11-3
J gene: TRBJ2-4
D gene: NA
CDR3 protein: CASSLGGAQNIQYF

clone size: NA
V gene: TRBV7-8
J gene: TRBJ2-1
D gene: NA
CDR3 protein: CASSPLGTGSPSNEQFF

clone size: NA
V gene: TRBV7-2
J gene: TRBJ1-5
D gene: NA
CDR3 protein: CASSEQRDQPQHF

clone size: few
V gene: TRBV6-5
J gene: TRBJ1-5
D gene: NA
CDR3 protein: CASSLGQNQPQHF

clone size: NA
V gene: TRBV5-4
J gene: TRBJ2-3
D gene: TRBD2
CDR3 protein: CASNRAGRTDTQYF

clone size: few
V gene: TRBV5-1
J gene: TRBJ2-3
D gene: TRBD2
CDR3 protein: CASRSGTRPRTDTQYF

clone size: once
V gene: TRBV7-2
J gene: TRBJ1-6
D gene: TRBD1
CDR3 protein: CASSLEGTGSRSPLHF

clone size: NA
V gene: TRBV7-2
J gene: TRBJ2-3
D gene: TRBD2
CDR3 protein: CASSLLAGVVTDTQYF

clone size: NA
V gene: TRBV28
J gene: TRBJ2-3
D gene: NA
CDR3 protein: CASSLYRAGDTQYF

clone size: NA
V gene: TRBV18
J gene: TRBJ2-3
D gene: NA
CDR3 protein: CASSPLVTSTDTQYF

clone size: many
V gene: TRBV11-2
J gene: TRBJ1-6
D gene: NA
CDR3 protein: CASSFRGRNSPLHF

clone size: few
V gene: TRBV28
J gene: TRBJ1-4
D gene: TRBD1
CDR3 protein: CASSFRGQGNIEKLFF

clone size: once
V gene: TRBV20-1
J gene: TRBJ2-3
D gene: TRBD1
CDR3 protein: CSASRQGTMYTQYF

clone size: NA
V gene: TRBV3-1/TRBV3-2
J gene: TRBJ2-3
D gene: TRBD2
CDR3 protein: CASSQDLVTSGGWPDTQYF

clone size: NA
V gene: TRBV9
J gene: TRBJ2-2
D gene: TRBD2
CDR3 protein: CASSVDGLAVNTGELFF

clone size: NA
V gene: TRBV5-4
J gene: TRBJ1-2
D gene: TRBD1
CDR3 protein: CASSISTGFNYGYTF

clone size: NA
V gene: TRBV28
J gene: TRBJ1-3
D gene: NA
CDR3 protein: CASSPLGGGSGNTIYF

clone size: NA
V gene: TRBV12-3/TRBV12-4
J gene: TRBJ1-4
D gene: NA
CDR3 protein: CASSLSGVEKLFF

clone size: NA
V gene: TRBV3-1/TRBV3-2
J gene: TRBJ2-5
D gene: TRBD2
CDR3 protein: CASSQRLAGGPQETQYF

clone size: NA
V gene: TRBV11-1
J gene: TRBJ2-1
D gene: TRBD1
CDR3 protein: CASSPGQGGLNEQFF